Detailed here is one T cell receptor (beta chain). The antigen it recognizes is unknown. Per-base qualities were not stored, and no clone one base away is much larger. The data stem from a study of cytomegalovirus exposure and HLA in healthy donors (dated by TCRdb to 2015 to 2018). Regarding the complete study: The roughly 700 repertoires of the first cohort and the 95 to 150 validation repertoires were produced on the same platform, according to a later analysis. The study was designed to test whether signatures of past pathogen exposure could be identified by cataloging public T cell receptors. Besides the first cohort of 550 to 750 subjects, a separate validation cohort made up of roughly 120 different subjects was used. The study combined high-throughput TCR immunosequencing, statistical association of individual TCRs with disease status, and machine learning to predict cytomegalovirus infection status. The investigation overall reported the following: A later analysis had no HLA typing for the validation cohort, so co-occurrence there was scored across all 120 or so repertoires. In vitro tests confirmed that a few of the cytomegalovirus-associated TCR beta chains recognize cytomegalovirus antigens. The study listed 164 TCR beta chains as associated with cytomegalovirus. In both the original and validation cohorts, the classifier was reported to diagnose cytomegalovirus status with high specificity and sensitivity. Subsequent analysis determined that TCRs grouped into clusters in the first cohort also showed a tendency toward co-occurrence across the 120 validation repertoires, and about 93% of cluster scores exceeded 0. The authors suggested that the approach could potentially be extended to other disease states and immunological phenotypes. Most TCR sequences were observed very rarely across donors, whereas some public TCRs were present in many individuals.

The germline V and J ends show losses of 0 bases and 5 bases respectively, and no gene match explains 3 bases of the junction. Looking up the germline V gene yields CDR1 MNHEY and CDR2 SVGAGI. Reading from cysteine to phenylalanine, the CDR3 counts 16 amino acids. Of the read, only the CDR3 DNA is kept; its 48 bases are in frame from base 1. Library prep was done by the immunoSEQ multiplex PCR assay. On the study's bioinformatics: A statistical classification framework was developed to diagnose cytomegalovirus status using the catalog of TCR beta chain sequences. TCRdb took this table from immuneACCESS and kept in-frame rearrangements with V and J called. Such tables lack part of the clones; where checked against another copy, unresolved V genes explain under half of the gap, and the rest is unexplained. V and J calls plus clone size are reproduced from that table; the DNA served to infer D and trimming. For this sample there are under 300,000 clones; around 89% appear just once. The ten largest make up approximately 0.34% of the sample.

Donors formed part of the validation cohort, which comprised 120 subjects and was distinct from the first cohort of some 700 subjects. The rearrangement combines TRBV6-5 with TRBJ1-3, and TRBD1 aligns with 11 junction nucleotides. Sequenced: PBMCs. This receptor was taken from a woman younger than 35 in good health and CMV-seronegative. At the DNA level, the sequence is TGTGCCAGCAGTTACTCAGGACAGGGGGCGCGAAACACCATATATTTT. Its protein is CASSYSGQGARNTIYF.